The clone carrying this T cell receptor (beta chain) was recorded once. These data are taken from a study of blood T cell repertoires in COVID-19. Clones were read by immunoSEQ multiplex PCR, and TCRdb kept only the in-frame ones, dropping some. Of some 95,000 clones in the sample, 70% to 85% are singletons; the top ten hold about 6.5%. The germline V gene encodes CDR1 SGHAT and CDR2 FQNNGV. The CDR3 loop spans 12 amino acids. Trimming at V came to 7 bases and at J to 5 bases, leaving 4 bases not matched to a gene. What was sequenced was peripheral blood. This sequence originates from a man between 65 and 85 years old with acute or convalescent COVID-19. The chain links TRBV11-2 to TRBJ2-7; 8 nucleotides match TRBD1. In DNA form, the CDR3 reads TGTGCCAGCACCCGACAGGGGAACGAGCAGTACTTC. It yields the protein CASTRQGNEQYF.